This T cell receptor (beta chain) was identified during a study of T-cell reconstitution after alpha-beta-depleted transplantation in children. Notes on the study in general: Newly generated T cells supplied most T-cell counts and diversity one year post-transplant. Alpha-beta T cells about two months after transplant reportedly derived from several hundred expanded graft clones. Some patients showed high day-60 TCRbeta diversity, which derived from surviving recipient T cells and thymic progenitors.

V gave up 7 bases and J gave up 4 bases, with 19 bases separating them. The CDR3 is made up of 15 amino acids. In regard to this clonotype: What it binds is unknown.

Using unique molecular identifiers, the investigators prepared the TCRbeta library. TCRdb itself ran the PCR reads through MiXCR, one entry per CDR3 protein. The sample contains approximately 980,000 distinct CDR3 sequences, under 30% of which appear only once. The sequence was obtained from a boy under two years old who had a stem cell transplant for SCID, so the T cells may come from the graft donor. This specimen consisted of PBMCs, mostly from graft donor cells, obtained 360 days after TCRalphabeta/CD19-depleted stem cell transplant. V is TRBV12-3 or TRBV12-4 and J is TRBJ1-1, with D possibly TRBD1 on 5 matching bases. CDR3 sequence reads: CASTFGWGGTTEAFF. In DNA, the CDR3 is TGTGCCAGCACCTTCGGGTGGGGGGGTACCACTGAAGCTTTCTTT.